The 3 T cell receptor beta chains below all came from one sample that was sequenced in a study of blood T cell repertoires in COVID-19. Profiling relied on immunoSEQ multiplex PCR, and the TCRdb table lists in-frame clones only, not all of them. The table lists fewer than 600,000 clones, 89% of them singletons. The sequencing input was peripheral blood. The receptors come from a young man with COVID-19, enrolled during active disease.

This sequence joins TRBV7-9 and TRBJ2-1; possibly TRBD2 for D (5 bases). V dropped 3 bases and J dropped 0 bases, with 9 bases sitting between them. This CDR3 comprises 15 residues. Germline V CDR1 and CDR2: SEHNR, FQNEAQ (reference sequence). CDR3 in DNA: TGTGCCAGCAGCTTTTCGGGGAACTCCTACAATGAGCAGTTCTTC. Translating gives CASSFSGNSYNEQFF. Looking up the rest from reference TRBV7-9 and TRBJ2-1 gives the full variable domain: DTGVSQNPRHKITKRGQNVTFRCDPISEHNRLYWYRQTLGQGPEFLTYFQNEAQLEKSRLLSDRFSAERPKGSFSTLEIQRTEQGDSAMYLCASSFSGNSYNEQFFGPGTRLTVL.

The V gene is TRBV6-5, the J gene TRBJ2-7, with TRBD1 as a possible D gene (5 bases). CDR1 is MNHEY and CDR2 is SVGAGI in the germline V gene. V was shortened by 2 bases and J by 5 bases, with 16 bases between the two germline ends. The CDR3 totals 15 residues. DNA for the CDR3: TGTGCCAGCAGTTACGGTGGGGCAGGGTCCCACGAGCAGTACTTC. This gives the protein CASSYGGAGSHEQYF.

The genes are TRBV11-3 and TRBJ1-6; 7 bases agree with TRBD1. The germline V gene has CDR1 SGHNT and CDR2 YENEEA. There are 14 residues in the CDR3. V lost 5 bases to trimming and J lost 8 bases; unmatched junction nucleotides: 6. The CDR3 region is CASSAHRGDSPLHF. The DNA for the CDR3 is TGTGCCAGCAGCGCCCACAGGGGCGATTCACCCCTCCACTTT.